The clone carrying this T cell receptor (beta chain) was observed a few times. Germline lookup yields CDR1 LNHDA and CDR2 SQIVND (reference sequence). The CDR3 covers 15 residues. V dropped 3 bases and J dropped 7; count of bases not matched to a gene: 7. Participants were placed into cohorts based on the clinical history they reported. Using immunoSEQ multiplex PCR, the repertoire was profiled, and TCRdb retains in-frame clones only, with some absent. The table lists roughly 270,000 clones, roughly 85% of them singletons. The data derive from a study of blood T cell repertoires in COVID-19. The TCR originated in a man aged 35-49 years who had been exposed to COVID-19. The chain joins TRBV19 to TRBJ1-5; 9 bases map to TRBD1. The sequencing input was PBMCs or T cells enriched from blood (not recorded which). CDR3 sequence (DNA): TGTGCCAGTAGTATCTGGACAGGGGACGACCAGCCCCAGCATTTT. Translated: CASSIWTGDDQPQHF.